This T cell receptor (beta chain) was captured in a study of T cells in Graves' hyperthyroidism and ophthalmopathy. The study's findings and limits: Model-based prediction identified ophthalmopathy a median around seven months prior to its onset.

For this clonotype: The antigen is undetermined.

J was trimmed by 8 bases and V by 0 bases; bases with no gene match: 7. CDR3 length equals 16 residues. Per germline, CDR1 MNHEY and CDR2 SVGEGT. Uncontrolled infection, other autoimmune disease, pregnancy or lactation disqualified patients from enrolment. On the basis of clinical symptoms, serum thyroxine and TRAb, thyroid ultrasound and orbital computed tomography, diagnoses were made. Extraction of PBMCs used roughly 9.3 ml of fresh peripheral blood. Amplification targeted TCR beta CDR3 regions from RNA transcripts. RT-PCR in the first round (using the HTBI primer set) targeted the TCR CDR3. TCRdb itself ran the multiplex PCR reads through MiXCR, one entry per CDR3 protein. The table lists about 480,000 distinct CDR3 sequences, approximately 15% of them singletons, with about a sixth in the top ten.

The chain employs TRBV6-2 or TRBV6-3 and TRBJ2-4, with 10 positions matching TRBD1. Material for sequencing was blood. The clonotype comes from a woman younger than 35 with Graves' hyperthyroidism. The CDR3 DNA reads TGTGCCAGCAGTTACTCGGGACAGGGGAGAGGAGACATTCAGTACTTC. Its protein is CASSYSGQGRGDIQYF.